The 30 T cell receptor beta chains below all came from one sample that was sequenced in a study of T cells in tuberculosis. The time point was: new active TB diagnosis, blood taken before or within 7 days of starting treatment. This table comes from immunoSEQ multiplex PCR, and its TCRdb copy is limited to in-frame clones, with some not included. The sample consists of about 35,000 clones, 92% of them appearing once. The source material was PBMCs, sampled at tuberculosis diagnosis. These receptors originate from an adult with tuberculosis. Some clones in this sample may be carry-over from other donors' samples.

V and J are TRBV27 and TRBJ1-1; D gene ambiguous. The V end was cut by 5 bases, the J end by 10 bases, with 17 bases between. Germline lookup yields CDR1 MNHEY and CDR2 SMNVEV (reference sequence). CDR3 size: 13 residues. CDR3 in amino acids: CASSPAEALGAFF. CDR3 sequence (DNA): TGTGCCAGCAGTCCCGCGGAGGCCCTCGGAGCTTTCTTT.

The J gene is TRBJ1-3, the V gene TRBV19; D is unresolved. The V end was cut by 7 bases, the J end by 0 bases, with 13 bases between. The CDR3 sequence is 15 residues long. The germline CDR1 and CDR2 sequences are LNHDA and SQIVND (reference sequence). CDR3 DNA: TGTGCCAGTACCACCCGCGGGGTCTCTGGAAACACCATATATTTT. Its protein product is CASTTRGVSGNTIYF.

The chain recombines TRBV27 with TRBJ2-2; maybe TRBD2 (6 bases). The CDR3 is made up of 15 amino acids. Looked up from germline, CDR1 is MNHEY and CDR2 is SMNVEV (reference sequence). The V and J ends lost 2 bases and 1 base respectively, with 8 bases between them. CDR3 loop: CASSLAGLNTGELFF. The CDR3 DNA reads TGTGCCAGCAGTTTAGCGGGGTTGAACACCGGGGAGCTGTTTTTT.

The rearrangement uses TRBV5-1 and TRBJ1-2; D is possibly TRBD1 (6 bases). The CDR3 runs to 15 residues. V dropped 4 bases and J dropped 7 bases, with 20 bases sitting between them. Germline V lookup: CDR1 SGHRS, CDR2 YFSETQ. The CDR3: CASSPRTDPKGGYTF. As DNA, the CDR3 is TGCGCCAGCAGCCCTCGGACAGACCCCAAGGGTGGCTACACCTTC.

The chain employs TRBV10-2 and TRBJ2-5; 9 nucleotides match TRBD1. The V segment lost 4 bases and the J segment 6 bases; nucleotides outside the gene matches: 6. In germline, CDR1 is WSHSY, CDR2 SAAADI. This CDR3 has 14 residues. CDR3 sequence reads: CASSVNRGRKTQYF. The CDR3 region has the DNA TGCGCCAGCAGTGTGAACAGGGGGCGGAAGACCCAGTACTTC.

The rearrangement uses TRBV5-6 and TRBJ2-7, with TRBD1 matching 8 bases. The CDR3 is made up of 13 amino acids. The germline V gene has CDR1 SGHDT and CDR2 YYEEEE. J lost 6 bases, V lost 4 bases, and 6 bases had no gene match. This CDR3 is CASSPGTGSEQYF. In DNA, the CDR3 is TGTGCCAGCAGCCCTGGGACAGGTAGCGAGCAGTACTTC.

The chain carries TRBV29-1 and TRBJ2-3; 10 positions agree with TRBD1. The CDR3 has 13 residues. Germline V CDR1 and CDR2: SQVTM, ANQGSEA. The V and J ends lost 4 bases and 3 bases, in that order; junction bases with no gene match: 1. CDR3: CSVGTGGTDTQYF. CDR3 DNA sequence: TGCAGCGTTGGGACAGGGGGAACAGATACGCAGTATTTT.

The chain joins TRBV6-1 to TRBJ2-7, with 7 bases fitting TRBD1. CDR3 length: 15 residues. Germline lookup yields CDR1 MNHNS and CDR2 SASEGT. The V and J ends lost 7 bases and 5 bases, in that order; junction bases with no gene match: 14. The CDR3, as DNA: TGTGCCAGCATAATAGGGCCCGGGACAGCGAACGAGCAGTACTTC. It specifies CASIIGPGTANEQYF.

The chain joins TRBV19 to TRBJ1-4, with 7 positions matching TRBD1. V was pared by 7 bases and J by 6 bases, with 11 bases of the junction left unmatched. The CDR3 consists of 15 residues. CDR1 and CDR2 (germline): LNHDA, SQIVND (reference sequence). The CDR3 sequence: CASTNRQGPYEKLFF. The CDR3 DNA sequence: TGTGCCAGTACAAACAGACAGGGCCCTTATGAAAAACTGTTTTTT.

There are a few counts of this clone. The J gene is TRBJ2-7, the V gene TRBV18; TRBD2 matches at 8 bases. This CDR3 has 18 residues. Per the germline V gene, CDR1 is KGHSH and CDR2 is LQKENI. The V and J ends lost 3 bases and 5 bases, in that order; junction bases with no gene match: 18. The CDR3 loop is CASSPRQATWRGEDEQYF. The CDR3 bases are TGTGCCAGCTCACCTCGACAGGCCACATGGCGGGGGGAGGACGAGCAGTACTTC.

The chain couples TRBV27 to TRBJ2-5, with 9 bases matching TRBD1. Unmatched junction bases numbered 3, after V lost 5 bases and J lost 5 bases. Germline-derived CDR1 and CDR2 are MNHEY and SMNVEV (reference sequence). The length of the CDR3 is 13 residues. The CDR3 region is CASSGGQGETQYF. Here the CDR3 DNA reads TGTGCCAGCAGTGGGGGACAGGGCGAGACCCAGTACTTC.

This sequence joins TRBV5-4 and TRBJ2-7; 7 nucleotides line up with TRBD1. This CDR3 spans 14 amino acids. Germline V gives CDR1 SGHNT, CDR2 YYREEE (reference sequence). Trimming at V came to 3 bases and at J to 3 bases, leaving 6 bases not matched to a gene. CDR3 DNA sequence: TGTGCCAGCAGCTCGACAGGGAACTTCTACGAGCAGTACTTC. Translation: CASSSTGNFYEQYF.

The chain couples TRBV18 to TRBJ2-7, with TRBD2 as a possible D gene (6 bases). Between the trimmed V and J ends, which lost 0 bases and 3 bases, there was a span of 12 bases. The CDR3 runs to 15 residues. Germline lookup yields CDR1 KGHSH and CDR2 LQKENI. The DNA for the CDR3 is TGTGCCAGCTCACCACCACAATCGGGGGTCTACGAGCAGTACTTC. Translated: CASSPPQSGVYEQYF. The complete variable domain, with remaining parts taken from reference TRBV18 and TRBJ2-7, reads NAGVMQNPRHLVRRRGQEARLRCSPMKGHSHVYWYRQLPEEGLKFMVYLQKENIIDESGMPKERFSAEFPKEGPSILRIQQVVRGDSAAYFCASSPPQSGVYEQYFGPGTRLTVT.

The rearrangement joins TRBV2 to TRBJ1-5, with TRBD1 identical over 9 bases. Per germline, CDR1 SNHLY and CDR2 FYNNEI. The CDR3 length is 16 residues. V gave up 8 bases and J gave up 3 bases; unmatched junction bases: 11. CDR3 nucleotide sequence: TGTGCCAGCTCCAGGGACGGGACAGGGTACAATCAGCCCCAGCATTTT. Translating it yields CASSRDGTGYNQPQHF.

The rearrangement links TRBV19 to TRBJ1-5, with D perhaps TRBD1 (6 bases). The V gene lost 6 bases and the J gene lost 0 bases, with 15 bases spanning the gap. This CDR3 has 16 amino acids. Germline values: CDR1 LNHDA, CDR2 SQIVND (reference sequence). CDR3 residues: CASSDRYRYSNQPQHF. CDR3 DNA sequence: TGTGCCAGTAGCGACAGGTACCGATATAGCAATCAGCCCCAGCATTTT.

This clone occurred a few times. This sample also contains other DNA sequences that code for the same CDR3. V is TRBV9 and J is TRBJ2-3; perhaps TRBD1 as D (6 bases). This CDR3 is built from 14 residues. In germline, CDR1 is SGDLS, CDR2 YYNGEE. The V and J ends lost 3 bases and 6 bases respectively, with 14 bases between them. CDR3 in DNA: TGTGCCAGCAGCGCACCACAGGGATTGGATACGCAGTATTTT. Amino acid sequence: CASSAPQGLDTQYF.

The rearrangement joins TRBV6-5 to TRBJ2-5, with D uncertain. The CDR3 sequence is 15 residues long. Per the germline V gene, CDR1 is MNHEY and CDR2 is SVGAGI. V was clipped by 0 bases and J by 3 bases, with 11 bases between them. DNA of the CDR3: TGTGCCAGCAGTTACTCGATATCACAGAAAGAGACCCAGTACTTC. Its protein is CASSYSISQKETQYF.

The V gene is TRBV7-9, the J gene TRBJ1-6, with 9 positions matching TRBD1. Germline values: CDR1 SEHNR, CDR2 FQNEAQ (reference sequence). Germline trimming cut 5 bases from V and 8 bases from J; bases unmatched to any gene: 16. CDR3 length equals 18 residues. CDR3 protein: CASSRTVGLTGGDSPLHF. The CDR3, as DNA: TGTGCCAGCAGCCGAACGGTGGGCTTAACAGGGGGCGATTCACCCCTCCACTTT.

This sequence joins TRBV30 and TRBJ1-2, with D uncertain. The V and J ends lost 8 bases and 7 bases respectively, with 11 bases between them. Germline CDR1 and CDR2: GTSNPN and SVGIG (reference sequence). This CDR3 spans 10 amino acids. In DNA, the CDR3 is TGTGCCGAAATCGGTCGTGGCTACACCTTC. Its protein is CAEIGRGYTF.

This rearrangement joins TRBV6-1 to TRBJ1-3; 10 positions agree with TRBD1. The V and J ends lost 6 bases and 4 bases, in that order; junction bases with no gene match: 6. CDR1 and CDR2 (germline): MNHNS, SASEGT. This CDR3 has 15 residues. The CDR3 DNA reads TGTGCCAGCAGCCCCGGGACAGGGGTCGGAAACACCATATATTTT. Translation: CASSPGTGVGNTIYF.

The V and J genes are TRBV7-6 and TRBJ2-7; tentative D call: TRBD1 (6 bases). This CDR3 region has 16 residues. CDR1 is SGHVS and CDR2 is FNYEAQ in the germline V gene. Trimming took off 1 base at V and 2 bases at J, with 15 bases between the two ends. The CDR3 DNA follows: TGTGCCAGCAGCTTAGGAATCGGGACAAGAGCCTACGAGCAGTACTTC. Protein: CASSLGIGTRAYEQYF.

In its sample, this clone was seen a few times. CDR3 coding DNA: TGTGCCAGCAGCCAGGGACAGGGGGGTAATTCACCCCTCCACTTT. This encodes CASSQGQGGNSPLHF. This chain joins TRBV7-2 and TRBJ1-6, with 11 nucleotides matching TRBD1. The CDR3 covers 15 residues. J gave up 6 bases and V 5 bases, and 3 bases lay outside the gene matches. Germline CDR1 reads SGHTA; CDR2 reads FQGNSA.

The rearrangement links TRBV5-6 to TRBJ1-5; 7 positions agree with TRBD1. Germline trimming cut 2 bases from V and 8 bases from J; bases unmatched to any gene: 4. The CDR3 sequence is 13 residues long. In germline, CDR1 is SGHDT, CDR2 YYEEEE. CDR3 sequence reads: CASSFQGGKPQHF. CDR3 in DNA: TGTGCCAGCAGCTTTCAGGGGGGAAAGCCCCAGCATTTT.

The genes are TRBV25-1 and TRBJ1-3, with D tentatively TRBD1 (5 bases). CDR1 is MGHDK and CDR2 is SYGVNS in the germline V gene. This CDR3 has 15 amino acids. With 9 bases removed from V and 0 bases from J, the gap between germline ends came to 15 bases. The CDR3: CASRETANSGNTIYF. The CDR3 nucleotides are TGTGCCAGTCGAGAGACAGCAAACTCTGGAAACACCATATATTTT. The whole variable domain, filled in from reference TRBV25-1 and TRBJ1-3, reads EADIYQTPRYLVIGTGKKITLECSQTMGHDKMYWYQQDPGMELHLIHYSYGVNSTEKGDLSSESTVSRIRTEHFPLTLESARPSHTSQYLCASRETANSGNTIYFGEGSWLTVV.

The chain recombines TRBV5-1 with TRBJ2-1; 7 nucleotides align to TRBD1. The germline gives CDR1 SGHRS, CDR2 YFSETQ. This CDR3 is built from 14 residues. The trim removed 2 bases at V and 9 bases at J, leaving 8 bases unmatched. The CDR3 DNA reads as TGCGCCAGCAGCTTAGTACAGGGGTCCAGTGAGCAGTTCTTC. This gives the protein CASSLVQGSSEQFF.

CDR3 loop: CASSGTPRNNQPQHF. For the CDR3, the DNA is TGTGCCAGCAGCGGGACACCCCGCAACAATCAGCCCCAGCATTTT. V usage is TRBV2 and J usage is TRBJ1-5; TRBD1 is a possible D gene (6 bases). Per the germline V gene, CDR1 is SNHLY and CDR2 is FYNNEI. V dropped 6 bases and J dropped 3 bases, with 15 bases sitting between them. The CDR3 totals 15 residues.

This clone came up once. The chain couples TRBV15 to TRBJ1-3; 9 bases line up with TRBD1. From germline, CDR1 is LNHNV and CDR2 YYDKDF (reference sequence). The J segment lost 6 bases and the V segment lost 3 bases, leaving 3 bases of the junction unmatched. The CDR3 consists of 14 residues. Here the CDR3 DNA reads TGTGCCACCAGCAGCGGACAGGGGACAAACACCATATATTTT. Amino acid sequence: CATSSGQGTNTIYF.

V and J are TRBV9 and TRBJ1-6, with D tentatively TRBD1 (5 bases). CDR3 length: 14 amino acids. Between the trimmed V and J ends, which lost 6 bases and 9 bases, there was a span of 16 bases. The V gene's germline CDR1 is SGDLS and CDR2 YYNGEE. The CDR3: CASNPTGLLSPLHF. CDR3 nucleotides: TGTGCCAGCAACCCAACAGGTCTCCTTTCACCCCTCCACTTT.

The chain joins TRBV19 to TRBJ1-3; D gene uncertain. V was trimmed by 7 bases and J by 4 bases, leaving 2 bases between them. The CDR3 contains 10 residues. Germline V CDR1 and CDR2: LNHDA, SQIVND (reference sequence). The CDR3 bases are TGTGCCAGTACAGGAAACACCATATATTTT. Encoded protein: CASTGNTIYF.

The rearrangement uses TRBV9 and TRBJ2-1; D is perhaps TRBD2 (5 bases). Germline CDR1 and CDR2: SGDLS and YYNGEE. CDR3 length: 12 amino acids. Between the trimmed V and J ends, which lost 4 bases and 10 bases, there was a span of 12 bases. CDR3 in DNA: TGTGCCAGCAGCTCCGGACTTTGGGAGCAGTTCTTC. As protein: CASSSGLWEQFF.